One sample yielded the 11 T cell receptor beta chains listed below, sequenced in a study of cytomegalovirus exposure and HLA in healthy donors. Use of 60 Vbeta and 13 Jbeta primers characterized the PCR. Some clones are missing from TCRdb's copy, which holds only in-frame ones; the method was immunoSEQ multiplex PCR. Found here are 130,000 to 150,000 clones, roughly three quarters of them singletons; the top ten hold 3.9%. What was sequenced was PBMCs. The receptor set was obtained from a man between 18 and 35 years old in good health and CMV-seronegative.

V is TRBV29-1 and J is TRBJ2-5; 10 bases are a match to TRBD2. CDR3 length equals 13 residues. After removal of 7 bases from V and 7 bases from J, the junction contained 9 bases not matched to a gene. Germline V lookup: CDR1 SQVTM, CDR2 ANQGSEA. The CDR3 nucleotides are TGCAGCGCCCAGCGGGAGGGCCGTTCGACCCAGTACTTC. Amino acids: CSAQREGRSTQYF.

This sequence joins TRBV28 and TRBJ2-7; weak D call: TRBD1 (6 bases). The CDR3 extends over 15 amino acids. V dropped 1 base and J dropped 6 bases, with 16 bases sitting between them. CDR1 is MDHEN, CDR2 SYDVKM, per germline. CDR3 DNA sequence: TGTGCCAGCAGTTTATTCGGCAGGGGATACGGCGAGCAGTACTTC. Its protein is CASSLFGRGYGEQYF.

The rearrangement joins TRBV9 to TRBJ2-2, with TRBD1 as a possible D gene (5 bases). The ends were cut back, 0 bases at V and 5 bases at J, with 14 bases in the middle. CDR3 size: 16 residues. The germline V gene has CDR1 SGDLS and CDR2 YYNGEE. DNA of the CDR3: TGTGCCAGCAGCGTAGACGTAGGGGCTGTGACCGGGGAGCTGTTTTTT. This translates into CASSVDVGAVTGELFF. The entire variable domain, with the rest obtained from reference TRBV9 and TRBJ2-2, is as follows: DSGVTQTPKHLITATGQRVTLRCSPRSGDLSVYWYQQSLDQGLQFLIQYYNGEERAKGNILERFSAQQFPDLHSELNLSSLELGDSALYFCASSVDVGAVTGELFFGEGSRLTVL.

The chain joins TRBV28 to TRBJ1-5; 7 nucleotides agree with TRBD1. The CDR3 is 14 residues long. Germline V gene data show CDR1 as MDHEN and CDR2 as SYDVKM. Trimming cost V 6 bases and J 4 bases; bases outside gene matches: 6. The CDR3: CASRPGTANQPQHF. The CDR3 region has the DNA TGTGCCAGCAGACCCGGGACAGCTAATCAGCCCCAGCATTTT.

The count of this clone is one. The V gene is TRBV19, the J gene TRBJ1-1; perhaps TRBD1 as D (5 bases). The CDR3 is made up of 13 amino acids. The V gene lost 9 bases and the J gene lost 8 bases, with 19 bases spanning the gap. Germline V gene lookup returns CDR1 LNHDA and CDR2 SQIVND (reference sequence). The CDR3 loop is CASEGGGVGEAFF. The CDR3 nucleotides read TGTGCCAGCGAAGGTGGGGGGGTCGGAGAAGCTTTCTTT. Supplemented by reference TRBV19 and TRBJ1-1, the full variable domain reads DGGITQSPKYLFRKEGQNVTLSCEQNLNHDAMYWYRQDPGQGLRLIYYSQIVNDFQKGDIAEGYSVSREKKESFPLTVTSAQKNPTAFYLCASEGGGVGEAFFGQGTRLTVV.

The sample holds a few counts of this clone. The V and J genes are TRBV11-2 and TRBJ2-2; the D is unclear. This CDR3 contains 14 residues. Germline V gene data show CDR1 as SGHAT and CDR2 as FQNNGV. The V end lost 1 base, the J end lost 8 bases, and 11 bases lay between the germline ends. The CDR3 spells CASSLGSVTGELFF. In nucleotides, the CDR3 is TGTGCCAGCAGCTTAGGGAGTGTGACTGGGGAGCTGTTTTTT.

This rearrangement joins TRBV13 to TRBJ2-2; D gene uncertain. CDR3 length equals 15 residues. V was trimmed by 2 bases and J by 1 base, leaving 8 bases between them. The germline gives CDR1 PRHDT, CDR2 FYEKMQ (reference sequence). Here the CDR3 reads CASSLSSGNTGELFF. CDR3 DNA: TGTGCCAGCAGCTTATCCTCAGGGAACACCGGGGAGCTGTTTTTT.

Remarks on this clone: Other nucleotide sequences in the sample specify the same CDR3. The chain has TRBV19 and TRBJ1-5; D ambiguous. Germline V gene lookup returns CDR1 LNHDA and CDR2 SQIVND (reference sequence). The CDR3 consists of 14 residues. The V gene lost 5 bases and the J gene lost 0 bases, with 8 bases spanning the gap. The CDR3 here is CASSVRDSNQPQHF. CDR3 sequence (DNA): TGTGCCAGTAGTGTACGGGATAGCAATCAGCCCCAGCATTTT.

V and J are TRBV27 and TRBJ2-3; D unresolved. Germline assignment: CDR1 MNHEY and CDR2 SMNVEV (reference sequence). This CDR3 has 14 amino acids. Trimming pared 2 bases from V and 3 bases from J, leaving 9 bases between. The CDR3 reads CASSLTAGTDTQYF. The CDR3 DNA reads TGTGCCAGCAGTTTAACAGCTGGTACAGATACGCAGTATTTT.

This clone turned up a few times. CDR3 nucleotides: TGTGCCAGCACCCCGATTCGTGACGGAGAGGTTAACTATGGCTACACCTTC. Encoded protein: CASTPIRDGEVNYGYTF. The J gene is TRBJ1-2, the V gene TRBV7-9; D is ambiguous. V lost 7 bases and J lost 1, with 22 bases in between. This CDR3 region has 17 residues. Germline V gene data show CDR1 as SEHNR and CDR2 as FQNEAQ (reference sequence).

The chain combines TRBV4-1 with TRBJ2-3; TRBD1 is a possible D gene (5 bases). Germline CDR1 and CDR2: MGHRA and YSYEKL. The CDR3 runs 15 residues. Trimming left V 2 bases short and J 6 bases short, with 15 bases between. This chain's CDR3 is CASSQSGAGLDTQYF. CDR3 DNA: TGCGCCAGCAGCCAAAGTGGGGCAGGGTTGGATACGCAGTATTTT.